This TCR beta chain derives from a study of blood T cells in healthy people across ages. Study results and caveats: From one million sequenced T cells, diversity estimates were lower bounds.

In germline, CDR1 is MNHNS, CDR2 SASEGT. V was clipped by 1 base and J by 5 bases, with 8 bases between them. The CDR3 has 13 residues. Next came a second PCR, run for roughly 6 to 11 cycles, which used a sample-barcoded 5' primer along with a J-beta primer mix. Each TCR beta cDNA got a 12-nucleotide random molecular identifier. Using its own MiXCR run on the 5' RACE reads, TCRdb lists one record per CDR3 protein. The sample shows around 670,000 distinct CDR3 sequences, roughly 30% of them seen only once. With respect to this clonotype: As yet, its antigen is unknown.

The receptor was derived from a woman at least 80 years old in good health. Sequencing was done on a sample of blood. The chain couples TRBV6-1 to TRBJ1-1; a weak D match, TRBD1 (6 bases). In nucleotides, the CDR3 is TGTGCCAGCAGTGAAGTGGGGACAACTGAAGCTTTCTTT. Translated, it gives CASSEVGTTEAFF.